This T cell receptor beta chain was sequenced for a study of early T cells in non-severe SARS-CoV-2 infection (dated by TCRdb to the early 2020s). Broadly, across the study: Bulk RNA from unsorted whole blood was used for TCR sequencing, so alpha and beta chains could not be paired.

This clonotype was counted only a few times. Its antigen is currently not known. Qualities for individual bases were not recorded, and no much larger clone is one base off. Cut back by 2 bases and 7 bases, the V and J ends lie 8 bases apart. Counted from cysteine to phenylalanine, this CDR3 has 12 amino acids. Only CDR3 DNA remains: 36 bases, in frame from the first base. This was a case-control study nested in a cohort of healthcare workers in London, UK, who had nasopharyngeal swab PCR tests and blood samples taken every week. Between 23 and 31 March 2020, the week of the UK lockdown, healthcare workers were enrolled and then followed up weekly for as long as 16 weeks. Library prep was done by 5' RACE. The sequencer was a NextSeq 500. To correct for sequencing error and PCR bias, the TCR library protocol tagged individual cDNA molecules with unique molecular identifiers. Sequencing covered both TCR alpha and beta chains, and within each sample the abundances of alpha and beta sequences were tightly co-correlated. Per the authors' processing: Decombinator V4 was used to annotate TCR sequences for V gene, J gene and CDR3. TCRs were defined as expanded if a significant change between any two time points was detected under a Poisson model with p below 0.0001. TCR abundances were normalised to the total number of TCRs sequenced in each sample and reported as counts per million. MAIT TCRs were defined by TRAV1-2 paired with TRAJ12, TRAJ20 or TRAJ33, and iNKT TCRs by TRAV10 paired with TRAJ18. A search of VDJdb, accessed on 1 November 2021, was run for TCRs annotated to CMV, EBV and SARS-CoV-2, with TCRs annotated for multiple antigens excluded. Through fastp at Q25 and MiXCR, TCRdb rebuilt clones from the public reads, retaining in-frame beta chains. A single entry per CDR3 protein holds the most common genes and DNA from its merged rows. These V and J calls originate from TCRdb's pipeline instead of the authors' own analysis. Within this sample are about 20,000 distinct CDR3 sequences, with approximately 4.8% of them counted one time only. The ten largest clones capture under 6% of the sample.

Results the study describes overall, beyond this receptor: Matching against VDJdb was skewed toward anti-spike CD8 responses, likely underestimated virus-specific expansions, and missed private and CD4 specificities.

What was sequenced was whole blood. The receptor comes from an adult who was a healthcare worker with PCR-confirmed SARS-CoV-2 infection or an uninfected control (not recorded which). This chain joins TRBV12-3 or TRBV12-4 to TRBJ1-1; there is no confident call for the D gene. The DNA is as follows: TGTGCCAGCAGTTTATCTCACGGTGAAGCTTTCTTT. The resulting protein is CASSLSHGEAFF.